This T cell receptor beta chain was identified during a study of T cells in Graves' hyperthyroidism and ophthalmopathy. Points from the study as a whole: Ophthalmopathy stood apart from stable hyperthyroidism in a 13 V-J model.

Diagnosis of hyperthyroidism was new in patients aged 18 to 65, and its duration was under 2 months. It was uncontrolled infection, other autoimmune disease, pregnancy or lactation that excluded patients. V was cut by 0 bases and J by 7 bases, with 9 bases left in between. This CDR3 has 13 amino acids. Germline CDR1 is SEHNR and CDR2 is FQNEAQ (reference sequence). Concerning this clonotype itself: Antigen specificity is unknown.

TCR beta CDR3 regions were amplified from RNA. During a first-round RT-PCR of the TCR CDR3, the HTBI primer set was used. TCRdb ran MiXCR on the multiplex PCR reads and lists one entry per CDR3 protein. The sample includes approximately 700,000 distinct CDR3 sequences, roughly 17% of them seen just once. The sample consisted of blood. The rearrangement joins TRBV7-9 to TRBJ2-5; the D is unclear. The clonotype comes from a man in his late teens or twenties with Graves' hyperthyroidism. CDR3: CASSLAPPGTQYF. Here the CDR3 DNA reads TGTGCCAGCAGCTTAGCCCCCCCGGGGACCCAGTACTTC.